These 18 T cell receptor beta chains were sequenced from one sample in a study of OX40 agonist ivuxolimab in advanced cancers. Assay used: immunoSEQ multiplex PCR; TCRdb lists only in-frame clones, some missing. The data contain some 50,000 clones, 90% of them singletons. Specimen: CD4+ or CD8+ T cells sorted from blood, collected in a trial of the OX40 agonist ivuxolimab. Receptors were obtained from an adult with an advanced solid tumor such as melanoma, head and neck, liver or kidney cancer.

The chain couples TRBV2 to TRBJ2-7, with 14 bases identical to TRBD2. After removal of 7 bases from V and 9 bases from J, the junction contained 8 bases not matched to a gene. Germline lookup yields CDR1 SNHLY and CDR2 FYNNEI. The CDR3 loop spans 14 amino acids. CDR3 coding DNA: TGTGCCAGCAACCCGGGACTAGCGGGAGTGGGGCAGTACTTC. This translates into CASNPGLAGVGQYF.

DNA of the CDR3: TGTGCCACCAGCAGAGATAACGGCAGATCCGGGGAGCTGTTTTTT. It translates to CATSRDNGRSGELFF. V gene TRBV15 combines with J gene TRBJ2-2; D remains unclear. In germline, CDR1 is LNHNV, CDR2 YYDKDF (reference sequence). The V gene lost 0 bases and the J gene lost 6 bases, with 11 bases spanning the gap. The CDR3 is 15 amino acids. Full variable domain (missing parts from reference TRBV15 and TRBJ2-2): DAMVIQNPRYQVTQFGKPVTLSCSQTLNHNVMYWYQQKSSQAPKLLFHYYDKDFNNEADTPDNFQSRRPNTSFCFLDIRSPGLGDTAMYLCATSRDNGRSGELFFGEGSRLTVL.

The chain is built from TRBV9 and TRBJ2-4; either TRBD1 or TRBD2 may supply D (5 bases each). This CDR3 contains 14 residues. The germline V and J ends were trimmed by 3 bases and 6 bases, with 13 bases remaining between them. Germline CDR1 is SGDLS and CDR2 is YYNGEE. The CDR3 coding sequence is TGTGCCAGCAGCGGTCGTCGAGGGGCAAACATTCAGTACTTC. Its protein product is CASSGRRGANIQYF. The whole variable domain, remainder taken from reference TRBV9 and TRBJ2-4, is DSGVTQTPKHLITATGQRVTLRCSPRSGDLSVYWYQQSLDQGLQFLIQYYNGEERAKGNILERFSAQQFPDLHSELNLSSLELGDSALYFCASSGRRGANIQYFGAGTRLSVL.

This chain joins TRBV7-6 and TRBJ2-3, with no clear D. From germline, CDR1 is SGHVS and CDR2 FNYEAQ. The V end was cut by 3 bases, the J end by 4 bases, with 8 bases between. The CDR3 length is 13 residues. CDR3 in DNA: TGTGCCAGCAGCTTTAGCCGGGCAGATACGCAGTATTTT. Protein: CASSFSRADTQYF.

This chain uses TRBV6-5 with TRBJ1-2; D may be TRBD1 (6 bases). Trimming removed 7 bases at V and 3 bases at J, with 18 bases between. Germline V gene sequence: CDR1 MNHEY, CDR2 SVGAGI. This CDR3 contains 15 residues. CDR3 in DNA: TGTGCCAGCAAGGGGGGTTTTGCAGGGGACTATGGCTACACCTTC. Its protein product is CASKGGFAGDYGYTF.

The chain carries TRBV28 and TRBJ2-5; 11 bases map to TRBD2. Germline CDR1 MDHEN, CDR2 SYDVKM. The trim removed 4 bases at V and 5 bases at J, leaving 9 bases unmatched. The CDR3 consists of 16 residues. CDR3 DNA sequence: TGTGCCAGCAGTTCCCCAACTAGCGGGAGTGGGGAGACCCAGTACTTC. Encoded protein: CASSSPTSGSGETQYF.

The rearrangement links TRBV7-3 to TRBJ2-5; D gene ambiguous. This CDR3 is 13 amino acids long. V shed 0 bases and J shed 5 bases, with 7 bases lying between them. CDR1 is SGHTA and CDR2 is FQGTGA in the germline V gene. In DNA, the CDR3 is TGTGCCAGCAGCTTAACAATAGGGGAGACCCAGTACTTC. Protein product: CASSLTIGETQYF.

The V call is TRBV11-2, the J call TRBJ1-1; D gene unclear. Trimming cost V 1 base and J 2 bases, with 5 bases left between them. CDR1 SGHAT and CDR2 FQNNGV come from the germline V gene. This CDR3 comprises 13 residues. The chain's CDR3 is CASSLGFNTEAFF. As DNA, the CDR3 is TGTGCCAGCAGCTTAGGCTTCAACACTGAAGCTTTCTTT.

In this sample, this clone turned up once. The J gene is TRBJ1-1, the V gene TRBV10-3; 8 bases fit TRBD1. Unmatched junction bases numbered 7, after V lost 6 bases and J lost 4 bases. Germline-derived CDR1 and CDR2 are ENHRY and SYGVKD. The CDR3 is 14 amino acids. CDR3 amino acids: CAIRLTGVGTEAFF. CDR3 in DNA: TGTGCCATCAGGTTGACAGGGGTGGGCACTGAAGCTTTCTTT.

As regards this clone: The same CDR3 is also encoded by other DNA sequences in this sample. Here the CDR3 reads CASSPGQETQYF. CDR3 bases: TGTGCCAGCTCCCCGGGTCAGGAGACCCAGTACTTC. The rearrangement links TRBV18 to TRBJ2-5; D is ambiguous. CDR1 and CDR2 from the germline V gene are KGHSH and LQKENI. There are 12 residues in the CDR3. V was clipped by 6 bases and J by 5 bases, with 10 bases between them.

V usage is TRBV28 and J usage is TRBJ1-5; 7 nucleotides align to TRBD1. Germline trimming cut 7 bases from V and 5 bases from J; bases unmatched to any gene: 17. This CDR3 spans 17 amino acids. Per the germline V gene, CDR1 is MDHEN and CDR2 is SYDVKM. The CDR3 sequence is CASMDIGDRFRDQPQHF. CDR3 in DNA: TGTGCCAGCATGGACATAGGGGACAGATTTCGAGATCAGCCCCAGCATTTT.

In this sample, this clone turned up a few times. The chain recombines TRBV15 with TRBJ2-1; 9 bases agree with TRBD2. Trimming took 5 bases from V and 4 from J; bases not matched to a gene: 6. The germline gives CDR1 LNHNV, CDR2 YYDKDF (reference sequence). CDR3 length: 15 residues. As DNA, the CDR3 is TGTGCCACCAGCCGCGGGACTAGCAGGTACAATGAGCAGTTCTTC. Amino acids: CATSRGTSRYNEQFF. Together with reference TRBV15 and TRBJ2-1, the CDR3 gives the full variable domain: DAMVIQNPRYQVTQFGKPVTLSCSQTLNHNVMYWYQQKSSQAPKLLFHYYDKDFNNEADTPDNFQSRRPNTSFCFLDIRSPGLGDTAMYLCATSRGTSRYNEQFFGPGTRLTVL.

The DNA of the CDR3 is TGCGCCAGCAGTCCCGGACAGGGATCCCACGAGCAGTACTTC. Its protein is CASSPGQGSHEQYF. This chain uses TRBV23-1 with TRBJ2-7, with 8 positions matching TRBD1. TRBV23-1 is an open reading frame, and its role is uncertain. V shed 4 bases and J 5 bases; nucleotides not matched to a gene: 7. This CDR3 is built from 14 residues.

This clone has a single count. The rearrangement joins TRBV27 to TRBJ2-7; D gene unclear. Trimming pared 8 bases from V and 2 bases from J, leaving 16 bases between. CDR1 is MNHEY, CDR2 SMNVEV, per germline (reference sequence). This CDR3 comprises 14 residues. CDR3 nucleotides: TGTGCCAGCGGCCGCCAGGCAGGACCCTACGAGCAGTACTTC. This gives the protein CASGRQAGPYEQYF.

The chain combines TRBV27 with TRBJ2-1, with 8 bases matching TRBD2. CDR3 size: 15 residues. The germline V gene has CDR1 MNHEY and CDR2 SMNVEV (reference sequence). Germline trimming cut 7 bases from V and 7 bases from J; bases unmatched to any gene: 12. CDR3 nucleotide sequence: TGTGCCAGCACTCTACCGGGACTAGTTGGTAATGAGCAGTTCTTC. Its translation is CASTLPGLVGNEQFF.

This rearrangement joins TRBV7-2 to TRBJ1-1, with D possibly matching TRBD1 (6 bases). Germline loops: CDR1 SGHTA, CDR2 FQGNSA. The CDR3 runs 15 residues. Between the trimmed V and J ends, which lost 7 bases and 1 base, there was a span of 16 bases. CDR3 protein: CASTSRTAWNTEAFF. The CDR3 bases are TGTGCCAGCACCAGTAGGACAGCATGGAACACTGAAGCTTTCTTT.

The chain joins TRBV5-8 to TRBJ2-1; D possibly matches TRBD1 or TRBD2 (5 bases each). V was cut by 7 bases and J by 6 bases, with 11 bases left in between. CDR1 is SGHTS, CDR2 YDEGEE, per germline. This CDR3 is built from 12 residues. CDR3 sequence reads: CASWGYPNEQFF. CDR3 in DNA: TGTGCCAGCTGGGGGTATCCCAATGAGCAGTTCTTC.

V and J are TRBV2 and TRBJ1-4; weak D call: TRBD1 (5 bases). This CDR3 has 17 residues. CDR1 and CDR2 from the germline V gene are SNHLY and FYNNEI. V was clipped by 9 bases and J by 0 bases, with 20 bases between them. The CDR3 DNA follows: TGTGCCAGTGCCGGGGACCGACTTCGTGCAACTAATGAAAAACTGTTTTTT. Amino acids: CASAGDRLRATNEKLFF.